The 14 T cell receptor beta chains below were found in one sample sequenced in a study of early T cells in non-severe SARS-CoV-2 infection. TCRdb re-derived calls from the 5' RACE reads in MiXCR, one entry per CDR3 protein. The data contain about 58,000 distinct CDR3 sequences, about 12% of them seen just once; the ten biggest clones take up approximately 1.2%. The sample consisted of whole blood, taken at baseline. The receptors come from an adult who was a healthcare worker with PCR-confirmed SARS-CoV-2 infection or an uninfected control (not recorded which). The donor label of this sample is uncertain.

The chain couples TRBV10-2 to TRBJ2-1, with a weak D call TRBD2 (7 bases). CDR1 is WSHSY and CDR2 is SAAADI in the germline V gene. The CDR3 is 11 residues long. The V and J ends lost 9 bases and 10 bases respectively, with 13 bases between them. CDR3 sequence reads: CASGGAREQFF. CDR3 in DNA: TGCGCCAGTGGGGGGGCGCGGGAGCAGTTCTTC.

This clonotype was counted between two and nine times. The chain is built from TRBV7-2 and TRBJ2-3; 12 bases are a match to TRBD2. V dropped 1 base and J dropped 4; count of bases not matched to a gene: 9. Germline CDR1 is SGHTA and CDR2 is FQGNSA. The CDR3 contains 18 residues. CDR3 region: CASSLVGPSGGAADTQYF. The CDR3 DNA follows: TGTGCCAGCAGCTTAGTGGGCCCTAGCGGGGGGGCTGCAGATACGCAGTATTTT.

This clonotype was counted a few times. The J gene is TRBJ2-5, the V gene TRBV7-9; 7 bases match TRBD1. V shed 5 bases and J 5 bases; nucleotides not matched to a gene: 11. The germline V gene has CDR1 SEHNR and CDR2 FQNEAQ (reference sequence). The CDR3 runs to 15 residues. The CDR3 bases are TGTGCCAGCAGCGGCACCGGGACAGTCGGTGAGACCCAGTACTTC. It translates to CASSGTGTVGETQYF.

This CDR3 reads CASTRQGTGTEAFF. The CDR3 nucleotides read TGTGCCAGCACCCGACAGGGCACCGGTACTGAAGCTTTCTTT. The chain has TRBV12-3 or TRBV12-4 and TRBJ1-1; 7 bases agree with TRBD1. CDR3 size: 14 residues. J lost 5 bases, V lost 7 bases, and 10 bases had no gene match.

The rearrangement links TRBV6-9 to TRBJ2-4; D is perhaps TRBD2 (6 bases). The CDR3 sequence is 19 residues long. Trimming took off 1 base at V and 0 bases at J, with 19 bases between the two ends. Germline V gene lookup returns CDR1 MNHGY and CDR2 SVAAGI. CDR3 in amino acids: CASSYFSGSLTLAKNIQYF. The CDR3 DNA reads as TGTGCCAGCAGTTATTTTAGCGGCAGCCTTACTCTAGCCAAAAACATTCAGTACTTC.

This clonotype was counted between two and nine times. The chain recombines TRBV6-4 with TRBJ1-6; D is perhaps TRBD1 (5 bases). CDR1 is MRHNA, CDR2 SNTAGT, per germline. This CDR3 contains 17 residues. V was clipped by 6 bases and J by 10 bases, with 25 bases between them. The CDR3 protein is CASRGTDHPLSRSPLHF. In DNA form, the CDR3 reads TGTGCCAGCAGGGGGACGGATCATCCCCTAAGTAGGTCACCCCTCCACTTT.

Concerning this clonotype: Possible read error: a much larger clone is one base away. The gene calls are TRBV6-6 and TRBJ2-1; 7 nucleotides align to TRBD1. Germline-derived CDR1 and CDR2 are MNHNY and SVGAGI (reference sequence). Losses at the gene ends were 8 bases for V and 7 bases for J; bases not matched to a gene: 11. The CDR3 spans 14 residues. Here the CDR3 reads CASSIQGVTNEQFF. In nucleotides, the CDR3 is TGTGCCAGCTCCATCCAGGGGGTAACTAATGAGCAGTTCTTC.

This clonotype was found a few times. The chain combines TRBV10-1 with TRBJ2-2; a weak D match, TRBD1 (6 bases). This CDR3 comprises 13 residues. Germline V gives CDR1 WNHNN, CDR2 SYGVQD (reference sequence). V dropped 8 bases and J dropped 6 bases, with 13 bases sitting between them. Here the CDR3 DNA reads TGCGCCAGCCGGGGCAGGGGCGCCGGGGAGCTGTTTTTT. It is translated as CASRGRGAGELFF.

This clonotype has a handful of counts. The gene calls are TRBV3-1 and TRBJ2-7; possible D gene TRBD1, 5 bases. Germline loops: CDR1 LGHDT, CDR2 YNNKEL (reference sequence). The CDR3 is 13 amino acids. V gave up 2 bases and J gave up 6 bases, with 11 bases separating them. CDR3 nucleotides: TGTGCCAGCAGCCAACGGTCAGGGCGCGAGCAGTACGTC. Encoded protein: CASSQRSGREQYV.

This clonotype was observed a few times. The CDR3 here is CASSQSSASNTQYF. As DNA, the CDR3 is TGTGCCAGCAGCCAATCGTCCGCTTCAAATACGCAGTATTTT. The chain is built from TRBV3-1 and TRBJ2-3; unclear D gene. CDR3 length: 14 amino acids. V shed 2 bases and J shed 7 bases, with 13 bases lying between them. Looked up from germline, CDR1 is LGHDT and CDR2 is YNNKEL (reference sequence).

The rearrangement uses TRBV10-3 and TRBJ2-3; a possible D gene is TRBD1 (6 bases). V gave up 6 bases and J gave up 4 bases, with 14 bases separating them. The CDR3 covers 14 residues. Germline loops: CDR1 ENHRY, CDR2 SYGVKD. The CDR3 is CAIRTGHSSDTQYF. The CDR3 DNA follows: TGTGCCATCAGGACAGGCCATTCCTCAGATACGCAGTATTTT.

Only a few counts were recorded for this clonotype. This rearrangement joins TRBV7-9 to TRBJ1-2; 7 bases agree with TRBD1. The trim removed 6 bases at V and 5 bases at J, leaving 9 bases unmatched. Germline lookup yields CDR1 SEHNR and CDR2 FQNEAQ (reference sequence). The CDR3 contains 14 residues. The DNA for the CDR3 is TGTGCCAGCAGTTCCGAGACAGGGTTTTATGGCTACACCTTC. It codes for CASSSETGFYGYTF. Variable domain in full (rest from reference TRBV7-9 and TRBJ1-2): DTGVSQNPRHKITKRGQNVTFRCDPISEHNRLYWYRQTLGQGPEFLTYFQNEAQLEKSRLLSDRFSAERPKGSFSTLEIQRTEQGDSAMYLCASSSETGFYGYTFGSGTRLTVV.

This clonotype was recorded at least ten times. The chain links TRBV20-1 to TRBJ1-4; D gene uncertain. This CDR3 comprises 11 residues. Germline assignment: CDR1 DFQATT and CDR2 SNEGSKA (reference sequence). V was pared by 0 bases and J by 10 bases, with 6 bases between. In nucleotides, the CDR3 is TGCAGTGCTAGAGAGGGCGGAAAACTGTTTTTT. Translating it yields CSAREGGKLFF.

In its sample, this clonotype was seen a few times. The rearrangement joins TRBV7-9 to TRBJ1-2; no definite D call. In germline, CDR1 is SEHNR, CDR2 FQNEAQ (reference sequence). The CDR3 covers 14 residues. Trimming shortened V by 5 bases and J by 6 bases, and 16 bases separated the two germline ends. Here the CDR3 reads CASSPPNWEHGYTF. CDR3 sequence (DNA): TGTGCCAGCAGCCCCCCAAACTGGGAGCATGGCTACACCTTC.